The next 18 T cell receptor beta chains were all read from a single sample in a study of blood T cell repertoires in COVID-19. The protocol was immunoSEQ multiplex PCR, while the TCRdb copy is restricted to in-frame clones and leaves out a portion. The sample holds 50,000 to 65,000 clones; roughly 80% are singletons and the top ten take about 15%. The sample taken for sequencing was peripheral blood. These receptors came from a man aged 55 to 70 with COVID-19, enrolled during active disease.

This clone has just one count. The chain couples TRBV2 to TRBJ1-3; D perhaps matches TRBD1 (5 bases). The CDR3 totals 16 residues. Deletions cut 8 bases from V and 0 bases from J, with 17 bases between. Germline V gives CDR1 SNHLY, CDR2 FYNNEI. The CDR3, as DNA: TGTGCCAGCGCAGCGGGACCCGGGACCTCTGGAAACACCATATATTTT. It yields the protein CASAAGPGTSGNTIYF.

J is TRBJ1-1 and V is TRBV5-1, with D possibly matching TRBD1 (6 bases). CDR1 is SGHRS, CDR2 YFSETQ, per germline. The CDR3 is made up of 14 amino acids. With 3 bases removed from V and 2 bases from J, the gap between germline ends came to 11 bases. CDR3 nucleotides: TGCGCCAGCAGCTGGGCAGGGGTTAACACTGAAGCTTTCTTT. It codes for CASSWAGVNTEAFF.

This chain links TRBV6-6 with TRBJ1-5; D possibly corresponds to TRBD1 (5 bases). V shed 7 bases and J shed 6 bases, with 13 bases lying between them. CDR1 and CDR2 from the germline V gene are MNHNY and SVGAGI (reference sequence). This CDR3 is built from 13 residues. CDR3 sequence (DNA): TGTGCCAGCAAGGGGCCGGATCGTCAGCCCCAGCATTTT. Protein product: CASKGPDRQPQHF.

The table lists this clone with a count of one. This chain uses TRBV28 with TRBJ2-3, with 7 bases matching TRBD2. This CDR3 is 18 amino acids long. Unmatched junction bases numbered 14, after V lost 5 bases and J lost 0 bases. Looked up from germline, CDR1 is MDHEN and CDR2 is SYDVKM. Here the CDR3 reads CASSPPSRGGISTDTQYF. The CDR3 bases are TGTGCCAGCAGTCCACCCTCTCGCGGGGGTATAAGCACAGATACGCAGTATTTT.

V and J are TRBV4-2 and TRBJ2-5; 10 nucleotides align to TRBD2. J lost 1 base, V lost 0 bases, and 2 bases had no gene match. Germline CDR1 and CDR2: LGHNA and YNFKEQ. The CDR3 is 16 amino acids. The CDR3 sequence: CASSQDLAGGQETQYF. In DNA form, the CDR3 reads TGTGCCAGCAGCCAAGACTTAGCGGGGGGCCAAGAGACCCAGTACTTC.

The chain joins TRBV10-3 to TRBJ1-1, with D perhaps matching TRBD1 (6 bases). The CDR3 consists of 12 residues. Trimming removed 3 bases from V and 11 bases from J, with 13 bases in between. The germline CDR1 and CDR2 sequences are ENHRY and SYGVKD. The CDR3 DNA reads as TGTGCCATCAGTGACAACAGGGACGGCGCTTTCTTT. As protein: CAISDNRDGAFF.

The chain combines TRBV30 with TRBJ1-2; TRBD1 is a possible D gene (5 bases). CDR1 and CDR2 from the germline V gene are GTSNPN and SVGIG (reference sequence). The V and J ends lost 3 bases and 3 bases respectively, with 14 bases between them. The length of the CDR3 is 14 residues. The CDR3 reads CAWRRLGGDYGYTF. CDR3 DNA: TGTGCCTGGAGACGCCTGGGGGGGGACTATGGCTACACCTTC.

The rearrangement joins TRBV6-1 to TRBJ1-3; maybe TRBD1 (6 bases). Germline-derived CDR1 and CDR2 are MNHNS and SASEGT. The CDR3 extends over 16 amino acids. V was shortened by 2 bases and J by 3 bases, with 14 bases between the two germline ends. CDR3 nucleotides: TGTGCCAGCAGTGAACATGGGGGCGCAGATGGAAACACCATATATTTT. Translating it yields CASSEHGGADGNTIYF.

V usage is TRBV11-2 and J usage is TRBJ2-5, with TRBD2 identical over 7 bases. Germline V gene sequence: CDR1 SGHAT, CDR2 FQNNGV. Germline trimming cut 6 bases from V and 9 bases from J; bases unmatched to any gene: 13. CDR3 size: 14 residues. The CDR3 nucleotides read TGTGCCAGCAGAATAGTGGGGGGGACTTCGGCCCAGTACTTC. This translates into CASRIVGGTSAQYF.

This clone has only one observation. The genes are TRBV11-2 and TRBJ1-5, with TRBD1 identical over 10 bases. There are 15 residues in the CDR3. Germline values: CDR1 SGHAT, CDR2 FQNNGV. V lost 8 bases and J lost 3; bases outside the gene matches: 7. The CDR3 loop reads CASWRQGAYNQPQHF. Written as DNA, the CDR3 is TGTGCCAGCTGGAGACAGGGGGCATACAATCAGCCCCAGCATTTT.

This chain joins TRBV7-6 and TRBJ1-6, with 7 nucleotides matching TRBD1. V lost 5 bases, J lost 10 bases, and 20 bases stayed unmatched. Germline V gives CDR1 SGHVS, CDR2 FNYEAQ. CDR3 length equals 18 residues. Here the CDR3 reads CASSPNPIIDRVPSPLHF. The DNA for the CDR3 is TGTGCCAGCAGCCCAAACCCTATAATCGACAGGGTCCCATCACCCCTCCACTTT.

CDR3 region: CASSQGGLAGPIKETQYF. In nucleotides, the CDR3 is TGCGCCAGCAGCCAAGGCGGACTAGCGGGACCGATAAAAGAGACCCAGTACTTC. The V gene is TRBV4-1, the J gene TRBJ2-5; 12 bases are shared with TRBD2. V dropped 1 base and J dropped 3; count of bases not matched to a gene: 9. CDR1 and CDR2 (germline): MGHRA, YSYEKL. The CDR3 spans 18 residues.

The chain couples TRBV5-5 to TRBJ2-7; the match to TRBD1 covers 9 bases. Germline V gene data show CDR1 as SGHKS and CDR2 as YYEKEE (reference sequence). The CDR3 consists of 15 residues. V lost 4 bases and J lost 3; bases outside the gene matches: 8. The CDR3 nucleotides are TGTGCCAGCAGCGTATCCGGGACAGGGAACTACGAGCAGTACTTC. This encodes CASSVSGTGNYEQYF.

This rearrangement joins TRBV27 to TRBJ2-1; perhaps TRBD1 as D (5 bases). Looked up from germline, CDR1 is MNHEY and CDR2 is SMNVEV (reference sequence). Trimming removed 2 bases at V and 3 bases at J, with 14 bases between. The CDR3 is made up of 16 amino acids. CDR3 loop: CASSLAGSPIYNEQFF. The DNA of the CDR3 is TGTGCCAGCAGTTTAGCAGGGTCCCCGATCTACAATGAGCAGTTCTTC.

This clone turned up a few times. The chain couples TRBV12-1 to TRBJ2-1; the D segment call TRBD2 is taken from the table without a DNA check. TRBV12-1 corresponds to a pseudogene. CDR3 length: 20 amino acids. CDR3 bases: TGTGCCAGCAGCTACCACCTAGCGGGTGATCTCTTGGCCTCCTACAATGAGCAGTTCTTC. Amino acids: CASSYHLAGDLLASYNEQFF.

V is TRBV2 and J is TRBJ1-1, with 9 bases identical to TRBD1. The germline CDR1 and CDR2 sequences are SNHLY and FYNNEI. This CDR3 region has 12 residues. V lost 10 bases and J lost 1; bases outside the gene matches: 1. The CDR3 region has the DNA TGTGCCATGGGACAGGGGAACACTGAAGCTTTCTTT. Translation: CAMGQGNTEAFF.

This chain joins TRBV28 and TRBJ1-5; no reliable D call. Per germline, CDR1 MDHEN and CDR2 SYDVKM. Trimming pared 5 bases from V and 0 bases from J, leaving 14 bases between. The CDR3 is made up of 16 amino acids. The CDR3 loop reads CASSPSDSYSNQPQHF. CDR3 nucleotides: TGTGCCAGCAGTCCAAGCGACTCCTATAGCAATCAGCCCCAGCATTTT. The whole variable domain, filled in from reference TRBV28 and TRBJ1-5, reads DVKVTQSSRYLVKRTGEKVFLECVQDMDHENMFWYRQDPGLGLRLIYFSYDVKMKEKGDIPEGYSVSREKKERFSLILESASTNQTSMYLCASSPSDSYSNQPQHFGDGTRLSIL.

This chain links TRBV5-5 with TRBJ2-1; no clear D. The germline V gene has CDR1 SGHKS and CDR2 YYEKEE (reference sequence). V was pared by 2 bases and J by 4 bases, with 4 bases between. The CDR3 runs 12 residues. The chain's CDR3 is CASSFPYNEQFF. The CDR3 DNA reads as TGTGCCAGCAGCTTCCCGTACAATGAGCAGTTCTTC. Full variable domain (rest looked up from reference TRBV5-5 and TRBJ2-1): DAGVTQSPTHLIKTRGQQVTLRCSPISGHKSVSWYQQVLGQGPQFIFQYYEKEERGRGNFPDRFSARQFPNYSSELNVNALLLGDSALYLCASSFPYNEQFFGPGTRLTVL.